This T cell receptor beta chain originates from a study of T cell repertoires in cytomegalovirus infection. Study-level background: Both CMV infection and a matching HLA type were indicated by public TCR beta signatures. Study-wide points: What dominated the ex vivo response were HLA-C-restricted CMV-specific TCR beta clonotypes.

About this clonotype itself: What it binds is unknown.

MiXCR, run by TCRdb on the reads, gives a single entry per CDR3 protein. The sample consists of some 600,000 distinct CDR3 sequences, roughly a quarter of them appearing once. CDR3 length: 14 residues. Germline-derived CDR1 and CDR2 are MGHRA and YSYEKL. Trimming took off 3 bases at V and 2 bases at J, with 10 bases between the two ends. Sequenced material: CD8+ T cells from PBMCs. The chain recombines TRBV4-1 with TRBJ1-2; D remains unclear. The TCR comes from a human donor in good health (CMV status not recorded). Some clones in this sample may be carry-over from other donors' samples. For the CDR3, the DNA is TGCGCCAGCAGCCATCTCCAGGAGAACTATGGCTACACCTTC. Translated: CASSHLQENYGYTF.